This T cell receptor (beta chain) stems from a study of cytomegalovirus exposure and HLA in healthy donors (dated by TCRdb to about 2017). Broadly, across the study: The 666 repertoires of the first cohort and the 120 or so validation repertoires were produced on the same platform, according to a later analysis. The study aimed to test whether cataloging public T cell receptors could reveal signatures of past pathogen exposure. Besides the first cohort of approximately 710 subjects, a separate validation cohort made up of 120 different subjects was used. High-throughput TCR immunosequencing, statistical association of individual TCRs with disease status, and machine learning were combined to predict cytomegalovirus infection status. Overall study outcomes, separate from this receptor: A few of the identified cytomegalovirus-associated TCR beta chains were confirmed in vitro to be specific for cytomegalovirus antigens. A later analysis lacked HLA typing for the validation cohort, so it scored co-occurrence in that cohort across all 110 or so repertoires. The authors suggested that the approach could potentially be extended to other disease states and immunological phenotypes. Most TCR sequences were seen in very few donors, while some public TCRs were found in many individuals. The study listed approximately 160 TCR beta chains as associated with cytomegalovirus. Subsequent analysis determined that TCRs grouped into clusters in the first cohort also showed a tendency toward co-occurrence across the 120 validation repertoires, and approximately 94% of cluster scores exceeded 0. Cytomegalovirus status was reported to be diagnosed by the classifier with high specificity and sensitivity in both the original and validation cohorts.

Donors formed part of the validation cohort, which comprised some 120 subjects and was distinct from the first cohort of under 800 subjects. The method was the immunoSEQ multiplex PCR assay. The paper's processing steps were these. A statistical classification framework was developed to diagnose cytomegalovirus status using the catalog of TCR beta chain sequences. TCRdb holds this immuneACCESS table with in-frame rearrangements only. Some clones are missing; in checked studies, unresolved V genes explain under half, and the rest has no known cause. For V, J and clone size, that table is used; D and trimming come from the DNA. This sample lists about 84,000 clones; approximately 91% were detected once. The ten largest clones take up around 2.1% of the sample. CDR1 SGHNT and CDR2 YYREEE were looked up in the germline V gene (reference sequence). Spanning cysteine to phenylalanine, the CDR3 consists of 14 amino acids. The only DNA kept is the CDR3, 42 bases in frame from the first base. V loses 0 bases at its end and J loses 4 bases; junction bases beyond the gene matches: 3.

In the case of this clone: Its antigen remains undetermined. Per-base quality was not reported, and no clone a single base away is much larger than it.

This receptor was taken from a man aged 25-40 years in good health and CMV-seronegative. The rearranged chain carries TRBV5-4 and TRBJ2-7, and 8 junctional nucleotides match TRBD1. The sequencing input was PBMCs. The CDR3 sequence is CASSLGQGIYEQYF. The base sequence is TGTGCCAGCAGCTTGGGACAGGGGATATACGAGCAGTACTTC.